This TCR beta chain was retrieved from a study of blood T cell repertoires in COVID-19. Whole-study context: From the United States, Italy and Spain came samples of acute and convalescent COVID-19.

Germline CDR1 is SGHVS and CDR2 is FNYEAQ. V lost 1 base to trimming and J lost 0 bases, with 9 bases between them. CDR3 size: 15 residues. Authors' analysis steps: Counts of nucleated cells, estimated from reference gene primer amplification, were obtained. Measured with immunoSEQ multiplex PCR; TCRdb has only the in-frame clones, and not every one. V and J calls and clone size are given by that table; D and trimming were obtained from the DNA. The sample has roughly 160,000 clones; 88% are singletons. The sequencing input was peripheral blood. The chain has TRBV7-6 and TRBJ1-1, with D possibly matching TRBD1 (5 bases). The source of this sequence is a man aged 45-60 years who had recovered from COVID-19. CDR3 DNA: TGTGCCAGCAGCTTAGAGGGACTGCTGAACACTGAAGCTTTCTTT. Its translation: CASSLEGLLNTEAFF.